This T cell receptor beta chain derives from a study of blood T cell repertoires in COVID-19. This CDR3 has 17 residues. Germline values: CDR1 SNHLY, CDR2 FYNNEI. After removal of 4 bases from V and 2 bases from J, the junction contained 7 bases not matched to a gene. TCRdb's copy holds only in-frame clones and misses some; the assay was immunoSEQ multiplex PCR. The sample has roughly 400,000 clones; 80% to 90% are singletons. The receptor was isolated from a woman between 50 and 59 years old who had recovered from COVID-19. Specimen: PBMCs or T cells enriched from blood (not recorded which). The chain carries TRBV2 and TRBJ2-3, with TRBD2 identical over 12 bases. DNA of the CDR3: TGTGCCAGCAGTGGAACTCTAGCGGGGGGGCCCACAGATACGCAGTATTTT. It codes for CASSGTLAGGPTDTQYF.